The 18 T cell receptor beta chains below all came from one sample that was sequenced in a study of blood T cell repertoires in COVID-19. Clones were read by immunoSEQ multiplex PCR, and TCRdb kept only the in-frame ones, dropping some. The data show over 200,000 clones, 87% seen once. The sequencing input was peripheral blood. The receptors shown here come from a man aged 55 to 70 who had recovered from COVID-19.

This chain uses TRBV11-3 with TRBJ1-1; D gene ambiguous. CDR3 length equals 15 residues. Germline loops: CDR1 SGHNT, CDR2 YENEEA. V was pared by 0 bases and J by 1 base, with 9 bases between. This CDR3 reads CASSLDVGKNTEAFF. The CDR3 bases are TGTGCCAGCAGCTTAGATGTGGGCAAGAACACTGAAGCTTTCTTT.

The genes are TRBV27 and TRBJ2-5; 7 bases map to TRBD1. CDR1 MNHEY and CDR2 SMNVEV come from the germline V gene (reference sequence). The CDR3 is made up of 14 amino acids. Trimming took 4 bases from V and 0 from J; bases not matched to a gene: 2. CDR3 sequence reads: CASSSGQDQETQYF. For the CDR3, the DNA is TGTGCCAGCAGTTCAGGACAGGACCAAGAGACCCAGTACTTC.

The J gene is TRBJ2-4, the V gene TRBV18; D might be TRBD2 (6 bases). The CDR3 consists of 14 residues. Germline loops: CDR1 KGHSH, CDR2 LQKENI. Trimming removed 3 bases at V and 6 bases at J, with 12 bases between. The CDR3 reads CASSPPEGINIQYF. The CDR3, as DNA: TGTGCCAGCTCACCCCCGGAGGGAATAAACATTCAGTACTTC.

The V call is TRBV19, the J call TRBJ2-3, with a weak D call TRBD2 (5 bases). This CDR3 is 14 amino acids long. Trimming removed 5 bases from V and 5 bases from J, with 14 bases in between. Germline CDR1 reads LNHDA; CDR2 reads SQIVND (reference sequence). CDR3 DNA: TGTGCCAGTAGTTCGAGGGTTCGAGGAGATACGCAGTATTTT. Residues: CASSSRVRGDTQYF.

The CDR3 DNA reads as TGTGCCAGCAGTAAGACTAGCGGGGGGGACAATGAGCAGTTCTTC. Translation: CASSKTSGGDNEQFF. The chain combines TRBV7-2 with TRBJ2-1; 14 nucleotides align to TRBD2. The CDR3 has 15 residues. Germline V lookup: CDR1 SGHTA, CDR2 FQGNSA. V lost 6 bases and J lost 5; bases outside the gene matches: 3.

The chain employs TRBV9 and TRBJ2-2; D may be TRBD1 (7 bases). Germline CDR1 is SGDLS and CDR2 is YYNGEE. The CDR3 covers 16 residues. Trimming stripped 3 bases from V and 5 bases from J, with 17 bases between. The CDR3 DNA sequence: TGTGCCAGCAGCGCCGCCCCAGGGGGGAGGACCGGGGAGCTGTTTTTT. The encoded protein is CASSAAPGGRTGELFF.

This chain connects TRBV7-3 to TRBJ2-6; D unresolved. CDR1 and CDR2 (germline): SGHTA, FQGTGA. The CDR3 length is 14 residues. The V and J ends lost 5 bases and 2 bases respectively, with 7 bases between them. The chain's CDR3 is CASSDRAGANVLTF. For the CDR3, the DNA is TGTGCCAGCAGCGATCGGGCTGGGGCCAACGTCCTGACTTTC.

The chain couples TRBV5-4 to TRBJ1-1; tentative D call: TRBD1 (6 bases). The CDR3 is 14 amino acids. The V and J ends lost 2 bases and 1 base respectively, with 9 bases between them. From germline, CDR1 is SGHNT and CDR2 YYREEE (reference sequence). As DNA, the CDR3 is TGTGCCAGCAGCTTACAGACAGGGAACACTGAAGCTTTCTTT. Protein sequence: CASSLQTGNTEAFF.

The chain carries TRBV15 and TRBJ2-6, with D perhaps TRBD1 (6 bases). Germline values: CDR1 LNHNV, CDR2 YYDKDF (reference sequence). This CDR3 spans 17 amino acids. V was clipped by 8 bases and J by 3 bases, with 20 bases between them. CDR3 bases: TGTGCCACCTTACAGGGTCGGTTGGGTGATGGGGCCAACGTCCTGACTTTC. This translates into CATLQGRLGDGANVLTF.

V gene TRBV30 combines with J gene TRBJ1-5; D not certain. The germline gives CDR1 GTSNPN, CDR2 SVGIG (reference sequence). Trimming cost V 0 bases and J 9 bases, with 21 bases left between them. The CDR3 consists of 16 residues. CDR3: CAWSVQSQVQRWPQHF. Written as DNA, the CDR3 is TGTGCCTGGAGTGTTCAGTCTCAAGTGCAGCGATGGCCCCAGCATTTT.

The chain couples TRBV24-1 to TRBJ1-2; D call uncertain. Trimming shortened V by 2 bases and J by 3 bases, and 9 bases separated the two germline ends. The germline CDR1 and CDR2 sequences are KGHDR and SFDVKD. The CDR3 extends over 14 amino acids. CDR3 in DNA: TGTGCCACCAGTGATTCGCAGCGTGACTATGGCTACACCTTC. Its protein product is CATSDSQRDYGYTF.

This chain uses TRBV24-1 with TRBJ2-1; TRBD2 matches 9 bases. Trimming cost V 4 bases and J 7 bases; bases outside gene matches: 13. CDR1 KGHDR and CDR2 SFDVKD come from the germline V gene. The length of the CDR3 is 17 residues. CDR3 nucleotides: TGTGCCACCAGTGACCATCCTATAGCGGGAGAGGTTAATGAGCAGTTCTTC. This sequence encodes CATSDHPIAGEVNEQFF.

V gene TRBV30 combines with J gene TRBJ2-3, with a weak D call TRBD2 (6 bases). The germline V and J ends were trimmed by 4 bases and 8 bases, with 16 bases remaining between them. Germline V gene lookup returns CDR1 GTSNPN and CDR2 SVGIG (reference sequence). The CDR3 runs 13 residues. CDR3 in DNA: TGTGCCTGGACCCCCGGGCTGGGAGGTACGCAGTATTTT. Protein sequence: CAWTPGLGGTQYF.

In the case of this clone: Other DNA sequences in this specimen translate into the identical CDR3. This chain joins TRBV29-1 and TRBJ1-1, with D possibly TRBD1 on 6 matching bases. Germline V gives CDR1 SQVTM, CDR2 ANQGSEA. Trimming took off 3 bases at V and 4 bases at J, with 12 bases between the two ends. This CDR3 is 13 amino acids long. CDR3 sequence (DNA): TGCAGCGTTGATACAGGGCAGGGCACTGAAGCTTTCTTT. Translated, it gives CSVDTGQGTEAFF.

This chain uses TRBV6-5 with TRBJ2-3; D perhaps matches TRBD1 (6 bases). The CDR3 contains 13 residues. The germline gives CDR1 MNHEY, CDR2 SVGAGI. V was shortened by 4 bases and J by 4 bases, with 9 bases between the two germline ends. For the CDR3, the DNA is TGTGCCAGCAGTTTCGAGGGGGCAGATACGCAGTATTTT. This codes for CASSFEGADTQYF.

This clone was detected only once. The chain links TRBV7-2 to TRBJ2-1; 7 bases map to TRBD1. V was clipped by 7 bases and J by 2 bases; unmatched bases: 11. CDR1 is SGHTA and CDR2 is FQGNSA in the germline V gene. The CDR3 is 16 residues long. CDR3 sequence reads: CASILLSGQPYNEQFF. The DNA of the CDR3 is TGTGCCAGCATCCTCCTCTCGGGACAGCCCTACAATGAGCAGTTCTTC.

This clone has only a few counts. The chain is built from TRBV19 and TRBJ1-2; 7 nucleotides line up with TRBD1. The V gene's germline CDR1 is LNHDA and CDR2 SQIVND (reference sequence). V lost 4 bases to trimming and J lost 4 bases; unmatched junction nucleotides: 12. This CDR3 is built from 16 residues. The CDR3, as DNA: TGTGCCAGTAGTAGCCGCCGACAGGGTGGATCCTATGGCTACACCTTC. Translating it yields CASSSRRQGGSYGYTF.

Written as DNA, the CDR3 is TGTGCCAGCAGTTACCCCGCGTCCTGTTTTGAGCAGTTCTTC. This codes for CASSYPASCFEQFF. The V gene is TRBV6-5, the J gene TRBJ2-1, with D unclear. V was clipped by 2 bases and J by 9 bases, with 14 bases between them. The CDR3 runs 14 residues. Germline V CDR1 and CDR2: MNHEY, SVGAGI.